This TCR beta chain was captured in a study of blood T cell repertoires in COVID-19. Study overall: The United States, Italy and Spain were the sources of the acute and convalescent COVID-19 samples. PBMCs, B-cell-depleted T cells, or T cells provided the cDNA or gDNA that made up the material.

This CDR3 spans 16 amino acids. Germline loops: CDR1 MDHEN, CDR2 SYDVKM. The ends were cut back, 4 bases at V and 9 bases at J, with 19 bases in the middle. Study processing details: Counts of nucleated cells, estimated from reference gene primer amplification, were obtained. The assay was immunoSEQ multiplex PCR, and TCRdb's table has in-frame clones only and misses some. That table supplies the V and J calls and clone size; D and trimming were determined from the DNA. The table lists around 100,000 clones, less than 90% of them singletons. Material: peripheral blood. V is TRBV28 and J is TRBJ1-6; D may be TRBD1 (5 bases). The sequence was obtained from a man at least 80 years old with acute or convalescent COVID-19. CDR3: CASSSLGQGSSSPLHF. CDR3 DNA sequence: TGTGCCAGCAGTTCCCTAGGTCAGGGTAGCTCTTCACCCCTCCACTTT.